This TCR beta chain was obtained from a study of Ad26.COV2.S vaccination and SARS-CoV-2 variants. TCRdb's copy holds only in-frame clones and misses some; the assay was immunoSEQ multiplex PCR. The table has 500,000 or so clones, 85% to 90% seen once; the top ten hold about 2.5%. The CDR3 runs to 16 residues. The V end lost 1 base, the J end lost 0 bases, and 12 bases lay between the germline ends. Germline lookup yields CDR1 SEHNR and CDR2 FQNEAQ (reference sequence). Regarding treatment: over 15 received Ad26.COV2.S at low or high dose, single or two shots; a few received placebo; per-sample allocation not given. Sampling took place 63 days after the first vaccine or placebo injection.

The sample here was peripheral blood, taken in a trial of Ad26.COV2.S vaccine versus placebo. The chain uses TRBV7-9 and TRBJ1-1, with a tentative D call TRBD1 (5 bases). The sequence was collected from a person between 18 and 65 years old who received the Ad26.COV2.S COVID-19 vaccine or a placebo. CDR3 bases: TGTGCCAGCAGCTTAGGTACAGGAGCCATGAACACTGAAGCTTTCTTT. Translated, it gives CASSLGTGAMNTEAFF.